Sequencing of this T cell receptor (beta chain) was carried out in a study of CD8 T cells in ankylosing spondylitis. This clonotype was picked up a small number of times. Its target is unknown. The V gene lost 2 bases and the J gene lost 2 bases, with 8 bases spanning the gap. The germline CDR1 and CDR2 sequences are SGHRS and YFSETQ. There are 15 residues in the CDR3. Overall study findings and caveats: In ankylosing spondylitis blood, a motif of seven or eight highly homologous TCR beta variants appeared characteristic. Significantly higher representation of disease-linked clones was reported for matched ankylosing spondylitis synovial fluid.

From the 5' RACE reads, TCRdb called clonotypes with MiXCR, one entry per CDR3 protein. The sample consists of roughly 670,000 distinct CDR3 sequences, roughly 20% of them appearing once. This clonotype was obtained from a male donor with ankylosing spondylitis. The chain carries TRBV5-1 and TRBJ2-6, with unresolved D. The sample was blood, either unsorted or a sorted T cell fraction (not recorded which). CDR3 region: CASSFTTPGANVLTF. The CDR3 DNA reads TGCGCCAGCAGCTTTACGACCCCTGGGGCCAACGTCCTGACTTTC. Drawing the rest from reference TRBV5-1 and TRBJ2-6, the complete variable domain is KAGVTQTPRYLIKTRGQQVTLSCSPISGHRSVSWYQQTPGQGLQFLFEYFSETQRNKGNFPGRFSGRQFSNSRSEMNVSTLELGDSALYLCASSFTTPGANVLTFGAGSRLTVL.